The clone carrying this T cell receptor beta chain was recorded only once. This entry is derived from a study of blood T cell repertoires in COVID-19. Study background: Material from acute and convalescent COVID-19 was sourced from the United States, Italy and Spain. T cells, B-cell-depleted T cells, or PBMCs supplied cDNA or gDNA.

Source study methods: Reference gene primer amplification gave nucleated cell count estimates. Clones were read by immunoSEQ multiplex PCR, and TCRdb kept only the in-frame ones, dropping some. D and trimming come from the DNA, and the V and J calls and clone size come from that table. The table shows 150,000 to 200,000 clones, with about 91% occurring only once. V shed 0 bases and J 4 bases; nucleotides not matched to a gene: 9. Germline V gene lookup returns CDR1 LGHNA and CDR2 YSLEER. The CDR3 runs to 17 residues. The J gene is TRBJ2-1, the V gene TRBV4-3, with 7 bases lining up with TRBD2. This clonotype was sampled from a woman aged 55-70 years who had recovered from COVID-19. Sequencing used peripheral blood. The CDR3: CASSQEGGLSHYNEQFF. The CDR3 DNA reads as TGCGCCAGCAGCCAAGAGGGGGGACTATCGCATTACAATGAGCAGTTCTTC.